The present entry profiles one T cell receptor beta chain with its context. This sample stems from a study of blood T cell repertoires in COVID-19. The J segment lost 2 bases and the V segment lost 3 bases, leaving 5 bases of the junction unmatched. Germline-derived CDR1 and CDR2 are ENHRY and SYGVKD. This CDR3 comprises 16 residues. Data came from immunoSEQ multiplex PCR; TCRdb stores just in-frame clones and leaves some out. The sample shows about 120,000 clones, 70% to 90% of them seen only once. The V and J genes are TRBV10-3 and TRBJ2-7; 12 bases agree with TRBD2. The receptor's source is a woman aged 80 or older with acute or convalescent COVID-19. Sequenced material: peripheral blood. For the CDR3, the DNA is TGTGCCATCAGTGACCGCGGACTAGCGGGAACCTACGAGCAGTACTTC. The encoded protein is CAISDRGLAGTYEQYF.